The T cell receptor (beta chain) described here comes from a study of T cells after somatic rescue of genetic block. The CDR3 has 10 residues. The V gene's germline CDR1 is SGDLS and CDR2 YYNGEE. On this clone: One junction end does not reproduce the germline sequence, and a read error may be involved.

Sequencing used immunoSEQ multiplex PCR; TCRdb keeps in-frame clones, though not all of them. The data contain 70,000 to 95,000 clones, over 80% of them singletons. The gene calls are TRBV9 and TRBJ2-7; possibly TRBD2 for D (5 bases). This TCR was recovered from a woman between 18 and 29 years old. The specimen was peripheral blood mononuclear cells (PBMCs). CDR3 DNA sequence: TGTGCCAGCGGCGGACGGGAACTCCTCTTC. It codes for CASGGRELLF.